A selection of T cell receptor beta chains follows, all from one sample in a study of blood T cell repertoires in COVID-19. Some clones are missing from TCRdb's copy, which holds only in-frame ones; the method was immunoSEQ multiplex PCR. The table shows 350,000 to 450,000 clones, with roughly 90% occurring only once. The sample taken for sequencing was peripheral blood. These receptors originate from a man aged 40-55 years with acute or convalescent COVID-19. The CDR3 runs from the conserved cysteine through the conserved F or W. The order of the fields is CDR3 DNA, CDR3 protein, clone size, D gene, V gene, J gene, CDR3 length. D genes are given only for firm matches. A clone size is listed for some rows: how often the clone was seen (once, few, many), or a class if it is expanded.

TGTGCCAGCAGTGTAACAGGAGTTGATGAAAAACTGTTTTTT,CASSVTGVDEKLFF,.,.,TRBV28,TRBJ1-4,14
TGTGCCAGCAATCGGGACACCGGGACTAGCGGGGGCTACGAGCAGTACTTC,CASNRDTGTSGGYEQYF,.,TRBD2,TRBV6-6,TRBJ2-7,17
TGTGCCAGCTCACTAGGGTACAGGGGAGATGAGCAGTTCTTC,CASSLGYRGDEQFF,.,TRBD1,TRBV18,TRBJ2-1,14
TGTGCCAGCAGTTTAGTGGGTGCGCGGTTCAGCAATCAGCCCCAGCATTTT,CASSLVGARFSNQPQHF,.,.,TRBV27,TRBJ1-5,17
TGTGCCAGCAGTCGGACTAGAGCCGGGGAGCTGTTTTTT,CASSRTRAGELFF,few,TRBD2,TRBV2,TRBJ2-2,13
TGTGCCAGCAGGAGGACAGAGAATTCACCCCTCCACTTT,CASRRTENSPLHF,.,.,TRBV6-4,TRBJ1-6,13
TGTGCCGTGGCCCTAAACAGGGAAAATTCACCCCTCCACTTT,CAVALNRENSPLHF,.,.,TRBV10-3,TRBJ1-6,14
TGCGCCAGCAGCTTGGATGGACAGGACGGTTACTTC,CASSLDGQDGYF,.,TRBD1,TRBV5-1,TRBJ2-4,12
TGTGCCTGGAGTGGGGGCGCCGGGACAGGGTCGTCACCCCTCCACTTT,CAWSGGAGTGSSPLHF,.,TRBD1,TRBV30,TRBJ1-6,16
TGTGCCAGCAGCTTAGCAGGGGCCACATATGGCTACACCTTC,CASSLAGATYGYTF,.,.,TRBV7-8,TRBJ1-2,14
TGTGCCAGCAGCACCCTCGGCGGGACAGTCTGCGTATTTCACCCCCTCCACTTT,CASSTLGGTVCVFHPLHF,.,.,TRBV21-1,TRBJ1-6,18
TGCGCCAGCAGCTTGCCGGGAACCTACGAGCAGTACTTC,CASSLPGTYEQYF,few,.,TRBV5-1,TRBJ2-7,13
TGCGCCAGCAGGAGGGGGGGCGGAGGGAGCACAGATACGCAGTATTTT,CASRRGGGGSTDTQYF,.,.,TRBV4-1,TRBJ2-3,16
TGTGCCAGCAGCTTAGTTCGGGGGGCGGGAGATACGCAGTATTTT,CASSLVRGAGDTQYF,.,.,TRBV7-2,TRBJ2-3,15
TGTGCCAGCAGGGCCGGGGATGGCACTGAAGCTTTCTTT,CASRAGDGTEAFF,.,.,TRBV2,TRBJ1-1,13
TGTGCCAGCAGTTTCAATGACAGAAATGGCTACACCTTC,CASSFNDRNGYTF,.,.,TRBV28,TRBJ1-2,13
TGTGCCAGCAGCAAGGTTGGGGTTGCGGGGGGGTATAGTTCCTACAATGAGCAGTTCTTC,CASSKVGVAGGYSSYNEQFF,.,.,TRBV21-1,TRBJ2-1,20
TGCGCCAGCAGCCAACTCTCCTATGGCTACACCTTC,CASSQLSYGYTF,few,.,TRBV4-1,TRBJ1-2,12
TGTGCCAGCAGCTCCTTACAGGGGTTTGAGTCGGGCTACACCTTC,CASSSLQGFESGYTF,.,TRBD1,TRBV5-4,TRBJ1-2,15
TGTGCCAGCAGTTACAGGGTTACCGAGCAGTACTTC,CASSYRVTEQYF,.,.,TRBV28,TRBJ2-7,12
TGTGCCAGTACCACAGGGGGCATCAATGGCTACACCTTC,CASTTGGINGYTF,.,TRBD1,TRBV19,TRBJ1-2,13
TGTGCCAGTACCATACCGGGACAGGGGGCGGCGGACACTGAAGCTTTCTTT,CASTIPGQGAADTEAFF,.,TRBD1,TRBV19,TRBJ1-1,17
TGCGCCAGCAGCCAAGTCCGAGGACAGGAAGCTTTCTTT,CASSQVRGQEAFF,.,.,TRBV4-3,TRBJ1-1,13
TGTGCCAGCAGTGCCCGGGACAGGGTGGCCCCGCGTCGGGGGTACAATGAGCAGTTCTTC,CASSARDRVAPRRGYNEQFF,.,TRBD1,TRBV6-1,TRBJ2-1,20
TGTGCCAGCAGTTTATCGGATAGCGACGAGCAGTACTTC,CASSLSDSDEQYF,.,.,TRBV27,TRBJ2-7,13
TGTGCCAGCTCACCATCCGGGACAACTATGGGGTATGGCTACACCTTC,CASSPSGTTMGYGYTF,.,.,TRBV18,TRBJ1-2,16
TGTGCCAGCAGCGTAGATATATCCTCAGGGTCCTATGGCTACACCTTC,CASSVDISSGSYGYTF,once,.,TRBV9,TRBJ1-2,16
TGTGCCAGCAGCCAAGGGCTAGCGGGAGTTCGCTATTTT,CASSQGLAGVRYF,.,TRBD2,TRBV3-1/TRBV3-2,TRBJ2-3,13
TGTGCCAGTGGACTAGCGCTGGCCGGGGAGCTGTTTTTT,CASGLALAGELFF,.,TRBD2,TRBV9,TRBJ2-2,13
TGTGCCACCAGTGATGGACTAGCAGGGGGTTTAGAGACCCAGTACTTC,CATSDGLAGGLETQYF,.,.,TRBV24-1,TRBJ2-5,16
TGCGCCAGCAGCCAAGGAGGTGGGGGGGGAACAGATACGCAGTATTTT,CASSQGGGGGTDTQYF,.,TRBD2,TRBV4-1,TRBJ2-3,16
TGTGCCAGTAGTATTGTGTCCAGGGGCGCCGGGGAGCTGTTTTTT,CASSIVSRGAGELFF,.,.,TRBV19,TRBJ2-2,15
TGTGCCAGCTCACCACCAGACAGGGACTCACCCCTCCACTTT,CASSPPDRDSPLHF,.,TRBD1,TRBV18,TRBJ1-6,14
TGTGCCAGCAGCTTGGGACAGCCACTCTATGGCTACACCTTC,CASSLGQPLYGYTF,.,.,TRBV5-6,TRBJ1-2,14
TGTGCCAGCAGCTCGGGGCGGCTAGCGGGGGGTCAGATCAATGAGCAGTTCTTC,CASSSGRLAGGQINEQFF,once,TRBD2,TRBV11-3,TRBJ2-1,18
TGTGCCAGCAGCTTATTTTATGGCAGGATAAGCAATCAGCCCCAGCATTTT,CASSLFYGRISNQPQHF,.,.,TRBV5-5,TRBJ1-5,17
TGTGCCAGCAGGGTACTAGCGGACTACACCGGGGAGCTGTTTTTT,CASRVLADYTGELFF,once,TRBD2,TRBV2,TRBJ2-2,15
TGTGCCAGCAGCTTAGGAGGGCGACGCGGGGAGCTGTTTTTT,CASSLGGRRGELFF,once,.,TRBV7-2,TRBJ2-2,14
TGTGCCAGCAGCAAGGAGGGGGCGCTGAGCACTGAAGCTTTCTTT,CASSKEGALSTEAFF,.,TRBD1,TRBV6-2/TRBV6-3,TRBJ1-1,15
TGTGCCAGCAGCTTAGATGGGACAGGGCACTACGAGCAGTACTTC,CASSLDGTGHYEQYF,.,TRBD1,TRBV13,TRBJ2-7,15
TGTGCCAGCAGCTTTAGCGGGGCCTCCTACGAGCAGTACTTC,CASSFSGASYEQYF,.,TRBD2,TRBV11-3,TRBJ2-7,14